This T cell receptor (beta chain) originates from a study of T-cell reconstitution after alpha-beta-depleted transplantation in children. Study outcomes and limitations: The high TCRbeta diversity at day 60 in some patients came from surviving recipient T cells and thymic progenitors. The origin of alpha-beta T cells about two months after transplant was reportedly several hundred expanded graft clones. T-cell numbers and diversity, one year after transplant, stemmed largely from T cells that were newly produced.

The table lists this clonotype with many counts. Its specificity is not known. CDR3 length: 18 residues. V lost 0 bases, J lost 5 bases, and 11 bases stayed unmatched. CDR1 LGHNA and CDR2 YSLEER come from the germline V gene. During its preparation, the TCRbeta library received unique molecular identifiers. TCRdb used MiXCR to reprocess the PCR reads, holding one entry per CDR3 protein. The repertoire holds around 440,000 distinct CDR3 sequences, with roughly a tenth as singletons. The J gene is TRBJ2-5, the V gene TRBV4-3, with 11 bases that match TRBD2. The specimen was PBMCs, collected before TCRalphabeta/CD19-depleted stem cell transplant. The receptor's source is a child younger than 10 with inherited bone marrow failure, due to receive a stem cell transplant. The CDR3 is CASSQDRRSGRAGETQYF. The CDR3 DNA reads as TGCGCCAGCAGCCAAGATCGGCGTAGCGGGAGGGCCGGGGAGACCCAGTACTTC.